This TCR beta chain was identified during a study of early T cells in non-severe SARS-CoV-2 infection. On the study more broadly: Chains from this unsorted whole-blood bulk RNA could not be paired.

Attachment of unique molecular identifiers to individual cDNA molecules was performed. From the 5' RACE reads, TCRdb called clonotypes with MiXCR, one entry per CDR3 protein. The repertoire holds about 32,000 distinct CDR3 sequences, with approximately 5.2% as singletons. The CDR3 length is 14 residues. Germline-derived CDR1 and CDR2 are MNHEY and SVGAGI. V trimming: 9 bases; J trimming: 9 bases; junction bases outside the gene matches: 11. Worth noting for this clonotype: Its cognate antigen is unknown.

Study-wide points: In VDJdb matching, anti-spike CD8 responses were favored while private and CD4 specificities went missing.

The chain carries TRBV6-5 and TRBJ2-1; TRBD2 agrees at 10 bases. This clonotype was sampled from an adult who was a healthcare worker with PCR-confirmed SARS-CoV-2 infection or an uninfected control (not recorded which). Sequenced: whole blood. CDR3 sequence reads: CASCALAGAGEQFF. Here the CDR3 DNA reads TGTGCCAGTTGCGCCCTAGCGGGAGCGGGTGAGCAGTTCTTC.